This TCR beta chain stems from a study of cytotoxic CD8 clonotypes in ibrutinib-treated CLL. Across the whole study: Following a median about eleven months of treatment, with a range of 6 to 36, response samples were taken. On average, each sample had 255,043 productive templates and tens of thousands of productive rearrangements. Study-wide results and caveats: Shared public clonotypes were rare, and on treatment they either got smaller or stayed the same.

With sequencing, the targeted depth ranged from 1 in 200,000 to 1 in 1 million T cells. TCRdb keeps only in-frame clones here, not all; method: immunoSEQ multiplex PCR. The repertoire consists of about 140,000 clones, with around 77% occurring once and the leading ten covering around 30%. V was shortened by 0 bases and J by 9 bases, with 11 bases between the two germline ends. There are 13 residues in the CDR3. Germline CDR1 is SGDLS and CDR2 is YYNGEE. Note on this clone: Its antigen is not identified.

The specimen comprised PBMCs, sampled after 12 months of ibrutinib treatment. The chain links TRBV9 to TRBJ2-3; unclear D gene. The receptor was isolated from a human donor with chronic lymphocytic leukemia. The CDR3 nucleotides are TGTGCCAGCAGCGTAGACGGTTCTCGGACGCAGTATTTT. As protein: CASSVDGSRTQYF.